Detailed here is one TCR beta chain. Antigen: not known. The protocol was immunoSEQ multiplex PCR, while the TCRdb copy is restricted to in-frame clones and leaves out a portion. The sample consists of some 280,000 clones, 94% of them appearing once. These data are taken from a study of T cell responses to AZD1222 COVID-19 vaccine. General study points: When two AZD1222 doses had been given, Spike-specific TCR breadth and depth rose. Regions left unmutated in variants are reportedly the target of nearly half of spike-specific TCRs. Females made up more of the donors, who were largely white British, and clonal diversity may have come out too low. Researchers took repertoire samples only after the peak T cell response had come.

The origin of this receptor is an adult who received the AZD1222 COVID-19 vaccine. Here the sequenced sample was peripheral blood, taken 28 days after the second AZD1222 dose.

The CDR3 coding sequence is TGTGCCAGCAGGTTCCCGACAGGGCGAGGAGATGGCTACACCTTC. Translated, it gives CASRFPTGRGDGYTF. V usage is TRBV6-5 and J usage is TRBJ1-2, with 7 bases matching TRBD1. Germline CDR1 is MNHEY and CDR2 is SVGAGI. This CDR3 region has 15 residues. Losses at the gene ends were 6 bases for V and 6 bases for J; bases not matched to a gene: 13.